This entry concerns a single TCR beta chain. Its antigen is unidentified. Repertoires were generated with immunoSEQ multiplex PCR, while TCRdb's copy carries only in-frame clones and drops some. The sample has around 13,000 clones, 74% seen once. This sample was taken from a study of tumor-infiltrating lymphocytes in localized non-small cell lung cancer. Study information: Each patient gave resected tumor and non-adjacent uninvolved lung tissue. Study-level points and caveats: TCRbeta sequencing showed higher T cell infiltration in tumors than uninvolved lung.

V trimming: 0 bases; J trimming: 8 bases; junction bases outside the gene matches: 10. The germline V gene encodes CDR1 SQVTM and CDR2 ANQGSEA. This CDR3 spans 15 amino acids. Sample: uninvolved lung tissue not adjacent to the tumor. The TCR sequence derives from a human donor with non-small cell lung cancer. The chain joins TRBV29-1 to TRBJ1-2, with TRBD1 matching 9 bases. The CDR3 DNA reads TGCAGCGTTGAAGATCGCATGGGACAGGGAGGCGGCTACACCTTC. Protein sequence: CSVEDRMGQGGGYTF.